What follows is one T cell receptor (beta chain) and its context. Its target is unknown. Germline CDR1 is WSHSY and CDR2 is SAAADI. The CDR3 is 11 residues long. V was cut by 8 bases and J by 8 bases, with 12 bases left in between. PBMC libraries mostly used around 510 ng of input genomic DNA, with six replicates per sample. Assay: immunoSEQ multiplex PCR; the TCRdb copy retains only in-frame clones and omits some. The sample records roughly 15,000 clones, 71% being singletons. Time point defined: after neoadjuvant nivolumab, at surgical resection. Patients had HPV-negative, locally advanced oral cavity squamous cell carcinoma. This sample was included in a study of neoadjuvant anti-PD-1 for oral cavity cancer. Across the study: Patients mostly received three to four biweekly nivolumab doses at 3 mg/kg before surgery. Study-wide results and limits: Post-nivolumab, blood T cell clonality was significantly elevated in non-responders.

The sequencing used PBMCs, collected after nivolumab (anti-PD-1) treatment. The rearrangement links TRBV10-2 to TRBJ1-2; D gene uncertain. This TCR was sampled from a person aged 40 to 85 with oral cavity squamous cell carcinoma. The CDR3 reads CASAGEGGYTF. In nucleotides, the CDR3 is TGCGCCAGCGCGGGCGAAGGAGGCTACACCTTC.